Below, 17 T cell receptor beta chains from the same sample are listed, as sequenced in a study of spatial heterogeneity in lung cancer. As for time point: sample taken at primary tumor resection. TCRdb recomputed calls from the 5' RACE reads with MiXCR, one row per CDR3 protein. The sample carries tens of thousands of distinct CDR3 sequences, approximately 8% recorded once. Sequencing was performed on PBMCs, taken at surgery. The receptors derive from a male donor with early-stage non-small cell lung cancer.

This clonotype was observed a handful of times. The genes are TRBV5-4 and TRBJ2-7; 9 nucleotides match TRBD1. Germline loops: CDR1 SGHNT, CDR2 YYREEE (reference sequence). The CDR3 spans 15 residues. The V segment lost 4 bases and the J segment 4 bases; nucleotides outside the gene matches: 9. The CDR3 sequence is CASSRSDRGRYEQYF. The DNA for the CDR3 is TGTGCCAGCAGCCGATCGGACAGGGGAAGGTACGAGCAGTACTTC.

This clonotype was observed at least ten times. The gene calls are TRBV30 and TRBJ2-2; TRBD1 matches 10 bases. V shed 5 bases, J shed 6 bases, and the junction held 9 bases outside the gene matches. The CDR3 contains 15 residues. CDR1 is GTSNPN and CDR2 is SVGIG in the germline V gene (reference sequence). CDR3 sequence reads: CAWGSRDRGSGELFF. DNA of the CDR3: TGTGCCTGGGGAAGCCGGGACAGGGGATCCGGGGAGCTGTTTTTT.

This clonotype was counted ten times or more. The CDR3 nucleotides read TGTGCCAGCAGCTTAATACAGCCGAACACCGGGGAGCTGTTTTTT. Translation: CASSLIQPNTGELFF. The chain couples TRBV7-9 to TRBJ2-2; D is unclear. Trimming cost V 2 bases and J 0 bases, with 7 bases left between them. Germline-derived CDR1 and CDR2 are SEHNR and FQNEAQ (reference sequence). CDR3 length: 15 amino acids.

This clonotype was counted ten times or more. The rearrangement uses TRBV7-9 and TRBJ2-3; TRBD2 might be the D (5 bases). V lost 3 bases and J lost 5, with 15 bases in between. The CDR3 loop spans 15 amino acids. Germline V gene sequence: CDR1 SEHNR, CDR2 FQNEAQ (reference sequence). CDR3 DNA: TGTGCCAGCAGCTTTAGCGCCCTGTCGCGAGATACGCAGTATTTT. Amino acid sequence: CASSFSALSRDTQYF.

The CDR3: CASSFGDSRVDEQFF. The CDR3 region has the DNA TGTGCCAGCAGTTTCGGGGACTCCCGAGTCGATGAGCAGTTCTTC. V is TRBV12-3 or TRBV12-4 and J is TRBJ2-1, with D perhaps TRBD2 (6 bases). V lost 3 bases and J 8 bases, leaving 17 bases between the germline ends. This CDR3 is built from 15 residues.

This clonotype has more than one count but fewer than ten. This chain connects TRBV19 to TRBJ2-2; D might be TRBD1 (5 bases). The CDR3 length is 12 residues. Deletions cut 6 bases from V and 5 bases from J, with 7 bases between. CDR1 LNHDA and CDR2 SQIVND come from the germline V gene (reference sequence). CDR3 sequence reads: CASRRTTGELFF. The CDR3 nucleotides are TGTGCCAGTAGAAGGACAACCGGGGAGCTGTTTTTT.

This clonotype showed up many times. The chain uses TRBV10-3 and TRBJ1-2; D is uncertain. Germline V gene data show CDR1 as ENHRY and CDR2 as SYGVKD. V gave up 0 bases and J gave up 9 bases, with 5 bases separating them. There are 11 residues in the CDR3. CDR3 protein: CAISESASYTF. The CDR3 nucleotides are TGTGCCATCAGTGAGTCCGCGAGCTACACCTTC.

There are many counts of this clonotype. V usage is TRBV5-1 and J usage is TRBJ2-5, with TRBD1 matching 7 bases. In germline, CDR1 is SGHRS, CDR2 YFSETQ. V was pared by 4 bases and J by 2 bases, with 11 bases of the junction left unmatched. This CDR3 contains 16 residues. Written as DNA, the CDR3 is TGCGCCAGCAGCGACGGGACAGCACTGGGACAAGAGACCCAGTACTTC. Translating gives CASSDGTALGQETQYF. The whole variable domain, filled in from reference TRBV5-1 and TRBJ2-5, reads KAGVTQTPRYLIKTRGQQVTLSCSPISGHRSVSWYQQTPGQGLQFLFEYFSETQRNKGNFPGRFSGRQFSNSRSEMNVSTLELGDSALYLCASSDGTALGQETQYFGPGTRLLVL.

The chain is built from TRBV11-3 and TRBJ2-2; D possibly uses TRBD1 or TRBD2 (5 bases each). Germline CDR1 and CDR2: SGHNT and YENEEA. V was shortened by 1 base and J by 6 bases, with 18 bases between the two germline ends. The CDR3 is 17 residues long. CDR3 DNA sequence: TGTGCCAGCAGCTTAGTTCTTGGGACGCTTACCCCCGGGGAGCTGTTTTTT. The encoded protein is CASSLVLGTLTPGELFF.

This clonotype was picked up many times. The CDR3 region has the DNA TGCAGCGTGCGAGGGGGGGCCGGGACCAACGTCCTGACTTTC. Protein: CSVRGGAGTNVLTF. This chain joins TRBV29-1 and TRBJ2-6; maybe TRBD2 (7 bases). The length of the CDR3 is 14 residues. The V gene's germline CDR1 is SQVTM and CDR2 ANQGSEA. V lost 6 bases and J lost 8, with 17 bases in between.

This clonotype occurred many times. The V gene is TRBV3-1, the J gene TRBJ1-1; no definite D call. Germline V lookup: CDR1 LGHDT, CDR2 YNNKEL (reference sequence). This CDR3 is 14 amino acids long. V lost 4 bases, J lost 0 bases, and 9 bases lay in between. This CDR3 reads CASSLDNMNTEAFF. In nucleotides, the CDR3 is TGTGCCAGCAGCCTTGACAACATGAACACTGAAGCTTTCTTT.

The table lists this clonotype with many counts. As DNA, the CDR3 is TGCAGCCTACGCGGGGCTCCAGATACGCAGTATTTT. Its protein is CSLRGAPDTQYF. The genes are TRBV29-1 and TRBJ2-3; TRBD2 might be the D (6 bases). The V end was cut by 8 bases, the J end by 4 bases, with 13 bases between. The CDR3 consists of 12 residues. Germline V gene data show CDR1 as SQVTM and CDR2 as ANQGSEA.

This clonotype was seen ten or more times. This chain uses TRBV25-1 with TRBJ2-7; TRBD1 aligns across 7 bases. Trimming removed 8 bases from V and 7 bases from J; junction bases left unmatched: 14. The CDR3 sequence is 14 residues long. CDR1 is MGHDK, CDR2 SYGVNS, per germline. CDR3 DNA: TGTGCCAGCGGTATCGGGACAGTTTCCTTGGAGCAGTACTTC. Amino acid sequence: CASGIGTVSLEQYF.

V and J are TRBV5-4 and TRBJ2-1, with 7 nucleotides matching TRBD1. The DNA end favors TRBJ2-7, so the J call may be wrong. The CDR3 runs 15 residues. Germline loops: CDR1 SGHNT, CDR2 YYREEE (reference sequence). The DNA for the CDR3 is TGTGCCAGCAGTTACACAGGGGTCCCCTACAATGAGCAGTACTTC. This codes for CASSYTGVPYNEQYF.

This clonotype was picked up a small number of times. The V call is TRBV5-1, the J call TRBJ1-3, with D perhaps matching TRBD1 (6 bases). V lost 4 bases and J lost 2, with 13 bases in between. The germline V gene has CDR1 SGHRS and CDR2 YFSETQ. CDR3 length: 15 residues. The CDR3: CASSTQGQPGNTIYF. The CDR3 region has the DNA TGCGCCAGCAGCACCCAGGGGCAGCCTGGAAACACCATATATTTT. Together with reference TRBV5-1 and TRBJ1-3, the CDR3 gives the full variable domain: KAGVTQTPRYLIKTRGQQVTLSCSPISGHRSVSWYQQTPGQGLQFLFEYFSETQRNKGNFPGRFSGRQFSNSRSEMNVSTLELGDSALYLCASSTQGQPGNTIYFGEGSWLTVV.

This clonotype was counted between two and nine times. Written as DNA, the CDR3 is TGTGCCAGCAGCTACCACGACGAGCAGTACTTC. Residues: CASSYHDEQYF. V usage is TRBV7-6 and J usage is TRBJ2-7; D is unclear. V was clipped by 4 bases and J by 5 bases, with 6 bases between them. The CDR3 is 11 residues long. Germline values: CDR1 SGHVS, CDR2 FNYEAQ.

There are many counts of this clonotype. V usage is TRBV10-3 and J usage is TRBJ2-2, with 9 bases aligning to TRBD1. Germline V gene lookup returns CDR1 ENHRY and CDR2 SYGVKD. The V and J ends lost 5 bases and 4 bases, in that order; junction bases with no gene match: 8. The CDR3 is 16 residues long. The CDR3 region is CAISTNGTGFTGELFF. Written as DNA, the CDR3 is TGTGCCATCAGTACGAACGGGACAGGGTTCACCGGGGAGCTGTTTTTT.